The 18 T cell receptor beta chains below all came from one sample that was sequenced in a study of cytotoxic CD8 clonotypes in ibrutinib-treated CLL. Profiling relied on immunoSEQ multiplex PCR, and the TCRdb table lists in-frame clones only, not all of them. The sample yields 40,000 or so clones, more than 60% seen once. The specimen comprised PBMCs, sampled after 12 months of ibrutinib treatment. These TCRs come from a human donor with chronic lymphocytic leukemia.

The gene calls are TRBV10-3 and TRBJ1-2; D remains unclear. Trimming cost V 3 bases and J 10 bases, with 12 bases left between them. The CDR3 runs to 12 residues. Germline CDR1 is ENHRY and CDR2 is SYGVKD. In nucleotides, the CDR3 is TGTGCCATCAGTGAAAGGCTCGAGGACTACACCTTC. It codes for CAISERLEDYTF.

This chain connects TRBV18 to TRBJ2-5, with TRBD1 identical over 9 bases. The CDR3 runs 15 residues. The germline V gene has CDR1 KGHSH and CDR2 LQKENI. With 3 bases clipped from V and 4 bases from J, the junction kept 6 bases outside the gene matches. The CDR3 DNA reads TGTGCCAGCTCACCCGGGGGACAGGGAAGAGAGACCCAGTACTTC. It encodes CASSPGGQGRETQYF.

Only a few counts were recorded for this clone. This chain joins TRBV6-1 and TRBJ2-7; D perhaps matches TRBD2 (7 bases). The V end was cut by 2 bases, the J end by 5 bases, with 13 bases between. Germline lookup yields CDR1 MNHNS and CDR2 SASEGT. The CDR3 is 14 residues long. CDR3: CASSESGGRDEQYF. The CDR3 bases are TGTGCCAGCAGTGAATCGGGGGGCAGAGACGAGCAGTACTTC.

This chain joins TRBV25-1 and TRBJ2-7; 10 positions match TRBD1. J was trimmed by 4 bases and V by 6 bases; bases with no gene match: 6. Per the germline V gene, CDR1 is MGHDK and CDR2 is SYGVNS. The CDR3 length is 14 residues. DNA for the CDR3: TGTGCCAGCAGCGCTCGGACAGGGGGATACGAGCAGTACTTC. Its translation: CASSARTGGYEQYF.

This chain links TRBV7-2 with TRBJ2-5; D is unresolved. Germline V CDR1 and CDR2: SGHTA, FQGNSA. This CDR3 comprises 15 residues. V shed 1 base and J shed 3 bases, with 12 bases lying between them. The CDR3 region is CASSLDPSQKETQYF. The CDR3, as DNA: TGTGCCAGCAGCTTAGACCCGAGTCAAAAAGAGACCCAGTACTTC.

This rearrangement joins TRBV9 to TRBJ2-5; D uncertain. The CDR3 length is 12 residues. In germline, CDR1 is SGDLS, CDR2 YYNGEE. The ends were cut back, 3 bases at V and 5 bases at J, with 8 bases in the middle. CDR3 DNA: TGTGCCAGCAGCGGCAATTTGGAGACCCAGTACTTC. It codes for CASSGNLETQYF. Filled out from reference TRBV9 and TRBJ2-5, the complete variable domain reads DSGVTQTPKHLITATGQRVTLRCSPRSGDLSVYWYQQSLDQGLQFLIQYYNGEERAKGNILERFSAQQFPDLHSELNLSSLELGDSALYFCASSGNLETQYFGPGTRLLVL.

The rearrangement joins TRBV7-2 to TRBJ2-7, with 7 nucleotides matching TRBD2. With 1 base clipped from V and 0 bases from J, the junction kept 3 bases outside the gene matches. The germline V gene has CDR1 SGHTA and CDR2 FQGNSA. This CDR3 comprises 15 residues. CDR3 DNA: TGTGCCAGCAGCTTAGAGCGGGGCAGCTCCTACGAGCAGTACTTC. This encodes CASSLERGSSYEQYF.

In its sample, this clone was seen a few times. The genes are TRBV7-2 and TRBJ2-4, with D maybe TRBD1 (6 bases). V dropped 1 base and J dropped 12 bases, with 10 bases sitting between them. The V gene's germline CDR1 is SGHTA and CDR2 FQGNSA. The CDR3 extends over 12 amino acids. DNA for the CDR3: TGTGCCAGCAGCTTAGAGACAGGACGTCAGTACTTC. This gives the protein CASSLETGRQYF.

The J gene is TRBJ1-4, the V gene TRBV4-2; 8 nucleotides line up with TRBD1. The germline V gene has CDR1 LGHNA and CDR2 YNFKEQ. The CDR3 runs to 14 residues. The ends lost 8 bases at V and 7 bases at J; junction bases unmatched: 9. CDR3 amino acids: CASSQGGVGEKLFF. The CDR3 DNA sequence: TGTGCCAGCTCACAGGGGGGGGTGGGTGAAAAACTGTTTTTT.

V is TRBV28 and J is TRBJ1-4; tentatively, D is TRBD1 (5 bases). The germline V gene has CDR1 MDHEN and CDR2 SYDVKM. V gave up 3 bases and J gave up 7 bases, with 18 bases separating them. The CDR3 spans 16 residues. The CDR3: CASSFPRAGSGEKLFF. In DNA form, the CDR3 reads TGTGCCAGCAGTTTTCCTCGGGCAGGGTCGGGTGAAAAACTGTTTTTT.

The gene calls are TRBV27 and TRBJ2-7; D is unclear. V lost 5 bases, J lost 5 bases, and 16 bases lay in between. The germline V gene has CDR1 MNHEY and CDR2 SMNVEV (reference sequence). This CDR3 contains 14 residues. In DNA form, the CDR3 reads TGTGCCAGCAGTCCGCGTGTAGTTGAGCACGAGCAGTACTTC. Protein sequence: CASSPRVVEHEQYF.

V gene TRBV9 combines with J gene TRBJ2-4, with D possibly being TRBD2 (6 bases). The germline CDR1 and CDR2 sequences are SGDLS and YYNGEE. This CDR3 has 16 amino acids. Trimming left V 3 bases short and J 1 base short, with 14 bases between. The CDR3 protein is CASSGPEGTAKNIQYF. The CDR3 DNA reads TGTGCCAGCAGCGGGCCGGAGGGCACCGCCAAAAACATTCAGTACTTC.

In DNA form, the CDR3 reads TGCGCCAGCAGCTTGGGACTAGCGGGAGTAGATGAGCAGTTCTTC. It specifies CASSLGLAGVDEQFF. The rearrangement uses TRBV5-1 and TRBJ2-1; 12 bases match TRBD2. V lost 0 bases to trimming and J lost 8 bases; unmatched junction nucleotides: 3. Looked up from germline, CDR1 is SGHRS and CDR2 is YFSETQ. This CDR3 has 15 amino acids.

CDR3: CASSVQGGNQPQHF. The CDR3 nucleotides are TGTGCCAGCAGTGTACAGGGAGGCAATCAGCCCCAGCATTTT. The J gene is TRBJ1-5, the V gene TRBV6-1, with D maybe TRBD1 (6 bases). In germline, CDR1 is MNHNS, CDR2 SASEGT. The length of the CDR3 is 14 residues. Trimming removed 4 bases from V and 2 bases from J, with 9 bases in between.

V is TRBV18 and J is TRBJ2-3; the D gene is possibly TRBD1 (5 bases). Germline V gene sequence: CDR1 KGHSH, CDR2 LQKENI. Between the trimmed V and J ends, which lost 2 bases and 1 base, there was a span of 13 bases. There are 16 residues in the CDR3. The CDR3 DNA sequence: TGTGCCAGCTCACCAGAGATAACAGGAGGCACAGATACGCAGTATTTT. It is translated as CASSPEITGGTDTQYF.

The chain uses TRBV2 and TRBJ2-1, with D possibly TRBD2 on 6 matching bases. Germline CDR1 reads SNHLY; CDR2 reads FYNNEI. The CDR3 spans 14 residues. V dropped 6 bases and J dropped 8 bases, with 17 bases sitting between them. The CDR3 nucleotides read TGTGCCAGCAGGCCGACCGGCGGGATCTATGAGCAGTTCTTC. This gives the protein CASRPTGGIYEQFF. Drawing the rest from reference TRBV2 and TRBJ2-1, the complete variable domain is EPEVTQTPSHQVTQMGQEVILRCVPISNHLYFYWYRQILGQKVEFLVSFYNNEISEKSEIFDDQFSVERPDGSNFTLKIRSTKLEDSAMYFCASRPTGGIYEQFFGPGTRLTVL.

This clone was observed a few times. The V and J genes are TRBV7-2 and TRBJ1-1; 9 bases are a match to TRBD1. V trimming: 5 bases; J trimming: 4 bases; junction bases outside the gene matches: 2. Germline V gene data show CDR1 as SGHTA and CDR2 as FQGNSA. The CDR3 spans 13 residues. The DNA of the CDR3 is TGTGCCAGCAGCACAGGGGGCGTCACTGAAGCTTTCTTT. Translated: CASSTGGVTEAFF.

Only a few counts were recorded for this clone. V and J are TRBV7-2 and TRBJ2-3, with 9 bases matching TRBD2. After removal of 2 bases from V and 6 bases from J, the junction contained 12 bases not matched to a gene. This CDR3 region has 17 residues. Germline lookup yields CDR1 SGHTA and CDR2 FQGNSA. CDR3 nucleotide sequence: TGTGCCAGCAGCTTAAGGGAAGCGGGAGGCTCGGCGGATACGCAGTATTTT. Translation: CASSLREAGGSADTQYF. The full variable domain, completed using reference TRBV7-2 and TRBJ2-3, is GAGVSQSPSNKVTEKGKDVELRCDPISGHTALYWYRQSLGQGLEFLIYFQGNSAPDKSGLPSDRFSAERTGGSVSTLTIQRTQQEDSAVYLCASSLREAGGSADTQYFGPGTRLTVL.